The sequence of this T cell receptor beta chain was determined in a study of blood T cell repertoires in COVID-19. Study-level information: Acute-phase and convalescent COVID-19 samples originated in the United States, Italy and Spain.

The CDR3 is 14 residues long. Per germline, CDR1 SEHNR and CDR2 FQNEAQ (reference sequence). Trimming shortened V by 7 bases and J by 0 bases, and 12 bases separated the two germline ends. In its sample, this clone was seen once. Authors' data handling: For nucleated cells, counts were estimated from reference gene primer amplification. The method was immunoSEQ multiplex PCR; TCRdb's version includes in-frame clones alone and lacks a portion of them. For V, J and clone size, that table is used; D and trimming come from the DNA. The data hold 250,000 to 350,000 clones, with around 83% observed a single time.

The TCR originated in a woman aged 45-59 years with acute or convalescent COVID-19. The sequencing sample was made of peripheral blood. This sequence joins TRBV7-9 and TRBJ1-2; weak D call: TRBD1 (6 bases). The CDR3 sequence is CASIDRSANYGYTF. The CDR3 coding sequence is TGTGCCAGCATCGACAGGAGCGCTAACTATGGCTACACCTTC.